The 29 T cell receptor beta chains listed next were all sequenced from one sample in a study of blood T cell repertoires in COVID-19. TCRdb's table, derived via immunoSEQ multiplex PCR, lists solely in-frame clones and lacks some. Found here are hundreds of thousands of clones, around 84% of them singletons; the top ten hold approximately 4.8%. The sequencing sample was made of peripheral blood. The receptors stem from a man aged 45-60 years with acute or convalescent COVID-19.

The CDR3 reads CTSSPLAGSTTLNTEAFF. In DNA, the CDR3 is TGCACCAGCAGCCCCCTTGCCGGGTCCACCACCTTGAACACTGAAGCTTTCTTT. V is TRBV1 and J is TRBJ1-1. TRBV1 is recorded as a pseudogene. CDR3 size: 18 residues.

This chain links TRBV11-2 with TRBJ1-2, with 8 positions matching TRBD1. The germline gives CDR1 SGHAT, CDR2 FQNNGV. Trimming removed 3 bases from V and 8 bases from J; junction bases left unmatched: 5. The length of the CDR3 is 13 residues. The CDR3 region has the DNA TGTGCCAGCAGCTTCTCAGGGGGCGAGGGCTACACCTTC. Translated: CASSFSGGEGYTF.

In DNA form, the CDR3 reads TGTGCCAGCAGTTACTCTCCCTTGGAGACCCAGTACTTC. Protein product: CASSYSPLETQYF. The J gene is TRBJ2-5, the V gene TRBV6-5; D unclear. Germline values: CDR1 MNHEY, CDR2 SVGAGI. This CDR3 is 13 amino acids long. V was cut by 0 bases and J by 5 bases, with 7 bases left in between.

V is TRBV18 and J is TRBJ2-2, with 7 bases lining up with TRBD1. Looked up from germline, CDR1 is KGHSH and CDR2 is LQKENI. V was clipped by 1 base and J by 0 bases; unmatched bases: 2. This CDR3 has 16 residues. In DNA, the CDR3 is TGTGCCAGCTCACCACAGGGGGCCTCGAACACCGGGGAGCTGTTTTTT. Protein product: CASSPQGASNTGELFF. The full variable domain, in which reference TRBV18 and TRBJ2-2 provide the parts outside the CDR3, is NAGVMQNPRHLVRRRGQEARLRCSPMKGHSHVYWYRQLPEEGLKFMVYLQKENIIDESGMPKERFSAEFPKEGPSILRIQQVVRGDSAAYFCASSPQGASNTGELFFGEGSRLTVL.

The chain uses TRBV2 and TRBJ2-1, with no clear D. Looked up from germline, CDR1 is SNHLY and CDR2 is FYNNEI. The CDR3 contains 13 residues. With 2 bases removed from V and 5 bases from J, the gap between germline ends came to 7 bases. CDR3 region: CASSEFPDNEQFF. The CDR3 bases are TGTGCCAGCAGTGAATTTCCCGACAATGAGCAGTTCTTC.

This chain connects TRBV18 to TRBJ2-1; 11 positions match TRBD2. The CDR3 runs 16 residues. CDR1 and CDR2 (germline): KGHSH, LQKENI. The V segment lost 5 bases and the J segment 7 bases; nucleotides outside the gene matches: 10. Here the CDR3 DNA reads TGTGCCAGCTCAAACCAACTAGCGGGGGTTGGAAATGAGCAGTTCTTC. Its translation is CASSNQLAGVGNEQFF. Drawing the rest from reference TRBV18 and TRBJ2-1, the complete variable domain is NAGVMQNPRHLVRRRGQEARLRCSPMKGHSHVYWYRQLPEEGLKFMVYLQKENIIDESGMPKERFSAEFPKEGPSILRIQQVVRGDSAAYFCASSNQLAGVGNEQFFGPGTRLTVL.

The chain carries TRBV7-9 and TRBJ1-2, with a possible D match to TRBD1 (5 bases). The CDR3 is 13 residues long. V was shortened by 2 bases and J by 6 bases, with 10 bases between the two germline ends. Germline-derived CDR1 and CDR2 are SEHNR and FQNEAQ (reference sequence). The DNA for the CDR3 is TGTGCCAGCAGCTTACAGGGTTCCGATGGCTACACCTTC. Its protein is CASSLQGSDGYTF.

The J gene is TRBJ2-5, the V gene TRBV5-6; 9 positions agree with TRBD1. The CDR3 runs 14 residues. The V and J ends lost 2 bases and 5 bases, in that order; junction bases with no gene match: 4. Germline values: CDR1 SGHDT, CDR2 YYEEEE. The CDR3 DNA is TGTGCCAGCAGCTTACAGGGGGCTGAGGAGACCCAGTACTTC. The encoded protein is CASSLQGAEETQYF.

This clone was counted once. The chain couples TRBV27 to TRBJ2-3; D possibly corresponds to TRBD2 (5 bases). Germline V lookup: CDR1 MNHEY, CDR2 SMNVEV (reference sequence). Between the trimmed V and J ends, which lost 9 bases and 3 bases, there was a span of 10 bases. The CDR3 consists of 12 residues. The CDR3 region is CARGVMTDTQYF. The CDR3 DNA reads TGTGCCAGGGGAGTAATGACAGATACGCAGTATTTT.

CDR3: CASSYEAGWNTEAFF. In DNA form, the CDR3 reads TGTGCCAGCAGTTACGAAGCGGGCTGGAACACTGAAGCTTTCTTT. The chain couples TRBV6-5 to TRBJ1-1; D unresolved. Per the germline V gene, CDR1 is MNHEY and CDR2 is SVGAGI. The CDR3 runs to 15 residues. V lost 2 bases and J 1 base, leaving 11 bases between the germline ends.

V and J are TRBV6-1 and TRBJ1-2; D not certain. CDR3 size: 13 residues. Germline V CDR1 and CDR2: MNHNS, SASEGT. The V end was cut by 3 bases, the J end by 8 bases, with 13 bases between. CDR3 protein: CASSDLGSWGYTF. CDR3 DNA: TGTGCCAGCAGTGATCTCGGGTCGTGGGGCTACACCTTC.

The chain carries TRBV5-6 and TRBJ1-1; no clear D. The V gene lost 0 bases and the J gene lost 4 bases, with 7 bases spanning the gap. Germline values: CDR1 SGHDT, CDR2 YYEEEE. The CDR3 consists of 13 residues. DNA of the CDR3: TGTGCCAGCAGCTTGGCCCCGGGCACTGAAGCTTTCTTT. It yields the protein CASSLAPGTEAFF.

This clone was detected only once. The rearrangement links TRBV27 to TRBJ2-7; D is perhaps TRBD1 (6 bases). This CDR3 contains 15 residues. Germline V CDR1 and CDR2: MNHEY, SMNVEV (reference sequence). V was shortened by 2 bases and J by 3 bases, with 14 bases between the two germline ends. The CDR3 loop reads CASSLGIGRGYEQYF. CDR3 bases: TGTGCCAGCAGTTTAGGGATCGGCAGGGGCTACGAGCAGTACTTC.

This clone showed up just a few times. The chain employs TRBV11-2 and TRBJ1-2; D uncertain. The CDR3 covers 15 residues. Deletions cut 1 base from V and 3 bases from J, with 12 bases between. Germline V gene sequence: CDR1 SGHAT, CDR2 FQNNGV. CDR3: CASSLGPTSYYGYTF. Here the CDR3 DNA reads TGTGCCAGCAGCTTAGGTCCGACTTCCTACTATGGCTACACCTTC.

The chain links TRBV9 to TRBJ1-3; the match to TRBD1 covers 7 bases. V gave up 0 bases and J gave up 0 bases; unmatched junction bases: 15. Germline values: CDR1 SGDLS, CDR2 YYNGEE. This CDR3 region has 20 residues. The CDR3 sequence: CASSVGLTGRLRPSGNTIYF. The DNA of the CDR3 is TGTGCCAGCAGCGTAGGGCTGACAGGGCGGTTGAGGCCCTCTGGAAACACCATATATTTT.

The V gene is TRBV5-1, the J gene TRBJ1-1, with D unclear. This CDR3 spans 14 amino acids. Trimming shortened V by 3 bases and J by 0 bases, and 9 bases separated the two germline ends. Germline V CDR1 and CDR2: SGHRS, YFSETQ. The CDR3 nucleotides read TGCGCCAGCAGCTACCAATACTTGAACACTGAAGCTTTCTTT. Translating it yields CASSYQYLNTEAFF.

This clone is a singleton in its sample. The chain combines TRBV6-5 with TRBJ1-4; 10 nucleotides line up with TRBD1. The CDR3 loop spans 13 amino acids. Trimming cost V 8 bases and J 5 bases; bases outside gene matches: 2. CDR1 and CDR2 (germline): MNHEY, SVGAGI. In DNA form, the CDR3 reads TGTGCCAGCTCGGACAGGGGGAATGAAAAACTGTTTTTT. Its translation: CASSDRGNEKLFF.

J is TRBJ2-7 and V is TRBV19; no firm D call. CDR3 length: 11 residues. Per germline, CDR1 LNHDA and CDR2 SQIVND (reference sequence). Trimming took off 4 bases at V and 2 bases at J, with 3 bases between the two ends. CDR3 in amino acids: CASSNTYEQYF. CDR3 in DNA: TGTGCCAGTAGTAATACCTACGAGCAGTACTTC.

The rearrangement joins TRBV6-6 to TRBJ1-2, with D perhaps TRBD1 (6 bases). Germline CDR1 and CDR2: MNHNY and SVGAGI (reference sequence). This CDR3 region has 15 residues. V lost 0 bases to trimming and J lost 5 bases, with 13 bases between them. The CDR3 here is CASSYSGAGVYGYTF. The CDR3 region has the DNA TGTGCCAGCAGTTACTCGGGCGCAGGGGTTTATGGCTACACCTTC.

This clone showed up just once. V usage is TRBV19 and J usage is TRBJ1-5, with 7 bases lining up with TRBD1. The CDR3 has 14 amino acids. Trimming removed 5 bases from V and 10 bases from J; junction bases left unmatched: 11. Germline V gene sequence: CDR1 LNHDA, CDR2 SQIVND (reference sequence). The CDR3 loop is CASSFRGTRGPQHF. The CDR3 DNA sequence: TGTGCCAGTAGTTTCAGGGGGACTCGGGGACCCCAGCATTTT.

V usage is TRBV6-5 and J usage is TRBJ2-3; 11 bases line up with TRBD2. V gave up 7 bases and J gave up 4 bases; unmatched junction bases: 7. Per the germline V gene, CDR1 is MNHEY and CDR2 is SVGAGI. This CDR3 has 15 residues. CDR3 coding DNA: TGTGCCAGCATCGGTGGACTAGCGGGTCCAGATACGCAGTATTTT. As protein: CASIGGLAGPDTQYF.

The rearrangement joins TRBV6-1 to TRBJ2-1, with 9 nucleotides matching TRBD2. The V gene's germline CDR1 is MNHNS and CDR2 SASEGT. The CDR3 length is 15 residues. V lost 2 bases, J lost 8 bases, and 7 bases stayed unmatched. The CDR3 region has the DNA TGTGCCAGCAGTGAACGCCTAGCGGGGAGGGATGAGCAGTTCTTC. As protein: CASSERLAGRDEQFF.

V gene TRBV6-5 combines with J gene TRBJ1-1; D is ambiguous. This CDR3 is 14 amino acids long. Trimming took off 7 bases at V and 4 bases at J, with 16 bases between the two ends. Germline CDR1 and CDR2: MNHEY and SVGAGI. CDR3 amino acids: CASKIYPRSTEAFF. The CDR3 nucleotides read TGTGCCAGCAAGATATACCCTCGGAGCACTGAAGCTTTCTTT.

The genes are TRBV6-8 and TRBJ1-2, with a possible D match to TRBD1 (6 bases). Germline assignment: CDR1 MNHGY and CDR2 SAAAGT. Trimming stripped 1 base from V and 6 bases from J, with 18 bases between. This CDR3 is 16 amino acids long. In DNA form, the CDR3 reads TGTGCCAGCAGTTACTGGTTGAACAGGGAAGTACATGGCTACACCTTC. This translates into CASSYWLNREVHGYTF.

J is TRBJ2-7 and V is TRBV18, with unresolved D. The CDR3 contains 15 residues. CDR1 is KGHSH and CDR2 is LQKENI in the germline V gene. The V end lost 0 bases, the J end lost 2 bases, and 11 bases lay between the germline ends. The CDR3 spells CASSPPGQAAYEQYF. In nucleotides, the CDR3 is TGTGCCAGCTCACCACCAGGTCAGGCTGCCTACGAGCAGTACTTC.

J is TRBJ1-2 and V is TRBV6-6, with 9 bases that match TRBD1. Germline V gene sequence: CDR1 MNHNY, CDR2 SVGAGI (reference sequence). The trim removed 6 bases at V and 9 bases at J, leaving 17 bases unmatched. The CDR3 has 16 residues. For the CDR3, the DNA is TGTGCCAGCAGCGAACTACGGACAGGGGCGTCTATGAGCTACACCTTC. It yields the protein CASSELRTGASMSYTF.

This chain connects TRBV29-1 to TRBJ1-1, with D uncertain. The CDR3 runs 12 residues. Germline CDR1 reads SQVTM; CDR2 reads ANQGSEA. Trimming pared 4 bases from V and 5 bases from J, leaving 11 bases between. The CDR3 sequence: CSVGRDTTEAFF. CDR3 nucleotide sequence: TGCAGCGTTGGTCGGGATACGACTGAAGCTTTCTTT.

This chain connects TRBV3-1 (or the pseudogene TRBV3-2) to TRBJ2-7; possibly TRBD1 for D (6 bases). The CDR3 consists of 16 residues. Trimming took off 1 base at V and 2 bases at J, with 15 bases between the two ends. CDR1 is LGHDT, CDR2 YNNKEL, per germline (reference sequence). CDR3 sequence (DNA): TGTGCCAGCAGCCAAGGAATAGGGGGAATGGCCTACGAGCAGTACTTC. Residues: CASSQGIGGMAYEQYF.

Here the CDR3 DNA reads TGTGCCGGAGGGCCCGGCAGTACTAACTATGGCTACACCTTC. Translating it yields CAGGPGSTNYGYTF. V is TRBV2 and J is TRBJ1-2; D is ambiguous. V was shortened by 11 bases and J by 0 bases, with 16 bases between the two germline ends. The CDR3 is made up of 14 amino acids. Germline loops: CDR1 SNHLY, CDR2 FYNNEI.